This note documents a single T cell receptor beta chain sequence. Approximately 30,000 T cell genomes (approximately 0.2 ug DNA) went into each sorted-subset replicate. The table came from immunoSEQ multiplex PCR; TCRdb's copy has only in-frame clones and leaves some out. The sample includes 2 million to 3 million clones, roughly 93% of them seen just once. The V end lost 8 bases, the J end lost 2 bases, and 12 bases lay between the germline ends. Germline V gene data show CDR1 as SGHNT and CDR2 as YENEEA. The CDR3 totals 13 residues. The record originates from a study of shared clonotypes between healthy human individuals.

The sequencing input was naive CD4+ T cells from PBMCs. As to subset: CD45RA+ positively selected. The genes are TRBV11-3 and TRBJ2-5; D unresolved. The clonotype comes from a man between 18 and 35 years old in good health. Some clones in this sample may be carry-over from other donors' samples. The CDR3 DNA follows: TGTGCCAGCGGCACATCCACGCAAGAGACCCAGTACTTC. It translates to CASGTSTQETQYF.